This TCR beta chain was found in a study of cytomegalovirus exposure and HLA in healthy donors. Overall study: Among the 300 to 500 genotyped donors, more than 70% were placed in the Caucasian-associated ancestry cluster.

A multiplex PCR was run with 60 Vbeta primers and 13 Jbeta primers. Some clones are missing from TCRdb's copy, which holds only in-frame ones; the method was immunoSEQ multiplex PCR. This sample has about 130,000 clones; about 80% occur once, and the top ten carry about 3.3%. For this clone: Its antigen remains unidentified.

Whole-study results and caveats: Trimming of TCR beta V- and J-genes showed a link, identified in a later analysis, to a missense DCLRE1C variant.

Germline CDR1 SEHNR, CDR2 FQNEAQ (reference sequence). The CDR3 sequence is 13 residues long. The V gene lost 5 bases and the J gene lost 2 bases, with 10 bases spanning the gap. The sample taken for sequencing was PBMCs. The genes are TRBV7-9 and TRBJ2-7; no clear D gene. The source is a male donor in good health and CMV-seronegative. CDR3 sequence: CASSALGAYEQYF. The CDR3 coding sequence is TGTGCCAGCAGCGCCCTCGGAGCCTACGAGCAGTACTTC. The whole variable domain, filled in from reference TRBV7-9 and TRBJ2-7, reads DTGVSQNPRHKITKRGQNVTFRCDPISEHNRLYWYRQTLGQGPEFLTYFQNEAQLEKSRLLSDRFSAERPKGSFSTLEIQRTEQGDSAMYLCASSALGAYEQYFGPGTRLTVT.